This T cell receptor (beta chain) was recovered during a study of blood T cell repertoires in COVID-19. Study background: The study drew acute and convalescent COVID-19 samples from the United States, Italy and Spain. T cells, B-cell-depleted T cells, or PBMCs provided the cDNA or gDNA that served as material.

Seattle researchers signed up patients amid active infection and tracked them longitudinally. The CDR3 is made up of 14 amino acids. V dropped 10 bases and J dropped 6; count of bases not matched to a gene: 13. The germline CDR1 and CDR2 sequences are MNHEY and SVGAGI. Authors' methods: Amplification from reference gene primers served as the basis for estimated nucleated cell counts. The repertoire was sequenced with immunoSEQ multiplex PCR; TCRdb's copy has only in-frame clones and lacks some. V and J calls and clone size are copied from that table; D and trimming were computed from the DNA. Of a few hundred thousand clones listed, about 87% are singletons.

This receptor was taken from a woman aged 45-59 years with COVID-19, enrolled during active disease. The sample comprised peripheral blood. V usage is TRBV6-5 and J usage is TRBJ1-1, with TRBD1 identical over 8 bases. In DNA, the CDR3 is TGTGCCACCAGAGCCCGGGACAGGTCGCCTGAAGCTTTCTTT. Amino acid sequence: CATRARDRSPEAFF.